This T cell receptor beta chain was identified in a study of T cells in Graves' hyperthyroidism and ophthalmopathy. Amplification of TCR beta CDR3 regions used RNA as the template. Researchers ran a first-round RT-PCR on the TCR CDR3 using the HTBI primer set. TCRdb analysed the multiplex PCR reads with MiXCR anew, one entry per CDR3 protein. Found here are around 490,000 distinct CDR3 sequences, just under 20% of them singletons; the top ten hold over 45%. This clonotype was found many times. Trimming removed 5 bases at V and 0 bases at J, with 12 bases between. Germline lookup yields CDR1 SGHRS and CDR2 YFSETQ. The CDR3 has 15 amino acids.

Material for sequencing was blood. This receptor was obtained from a man between 35 and 55 years old with Graves' ophthalmopathy. The V and J genes are TRBV5-1 and TRBJ1-3; D is possibly TRBD1 (5 bases). CDR3 amino acids: CASSDLRGSGNTIYF. In DNA form, the CDR3 reads TGCGCCAGCAGTGACCTAAGGGGCTCTGGAAACACCATATATTTT. The complete variable domain, with remaining parts taken from reference TRBV5-1 and TRBJ1-3, reads KAGVTQTPRYLIKTRGQQVTLSCSPISGHRSVSWYQQTPGQGLQFLFEYFSETQRNKGNFPGRFSGRQFSNSRSEMNVSTLELGDSALYLCASSDLRGSGNTIYFGEGSWLTVV.